The 26 T cell receptor beta chains reported below all come from one sample, sequenced in a study of T cell responses to AZD1222 COVID-19 vaccine. Data came from immunoSEQ multiplex PCR; TCRdb stores just in-frame clones and leaves some out. This sample has about 140,000 clones, with roughly nine tenths found just once. The source material was peripheral blood, sampled 28 days after the second dose of the MenACWY control vaccine. Receptors originate from an adult who received the MenACWY meningococcal vaccine as a control.

CDR3 protein: CASSQDQARGLHEQYF. The DNA of the CDR3 is TGTGCCAGCAGCCAAGATCAGGCGAGGGGGCTGCACGAGCAGTACTTC. This rearrangement joins TRBV14 to TRBJ2-7; 7 nucleotides match TRBD1. J gave up 5 bases and V 0 bases, and 10 bases lay outside the gene matches. Looked up from germline, CDR1 is SGHDN and CDR2 is FVKESK. This CDR3 has 16 residues.

The chain carries TRBV15 and TRBJ1-3, with TRBD1 matching 8 bases. V lost 10 bases to trimming and J lost 0 bases; unmatched junction nucleotides: 8. CDR3 length: 15 amino acids. Germline-derived CDR1 and CDR2 are LNHNV and YYDKDF (reference sequence). CDR3 bases: TGTGCCATTGGGACAGGACTTCTCTCTGGAAACACCATATATTTT. This gives the protein CAIGTGLLSGNTIYF.

The chain uses TRBV5-1 and TRBJ2-5, with TRBD2 matching over 11 bases. From germline, CDR1 is SGHRS and CDR2 YFSETQ. The CDR3 length is 15 residues. Trimming removed 5 bases from V and 1 base from J; junction bases left unmatched: 4. The CDR3 spells CASSRLAGTQETQYF. The CDR3 bases are TGCGCCAGCAGTAGACTAGCGGGAACCCAAGAGACCCAGTACTTC.

The chain couples TRBV2 to TRBJ1-4, with D tentatively TRBD1 (5 bases). Germline V gives CDR1 SNHLY, CDR2 FYNNEI. This CDR3 comprises 14 residues. Trimming stripped 8 bases from V and 7 bases from J, with 17 bases between. The CDR3 DNA is TGTGCCAGCGGGGTCGTAACGCAGGGTGAAAAACTGTTTTTT. Encoded protein: CASGVVTQGEKLFF. The complete variable domain, with remaining parts taken from reference TRBV2 and TRBJ1-4, reads EPEVTQTPSHQVTQMGQEVILRCVPISNHLYFYWYRQILGQKVEFLVSFYNNEISEKSEIFDDQFSVERPDGSNFTLKIRSTKLEDSAMYFCASGVVTQGEKLFFGSGTQLSVL.

The chain is built from TRBV7-6 and TRBJ2-5; D not certain. The V end lost 2 bases, the J end lost 2 bases, and 12 bases lay between the germline ends. Germline V gives CDR1 SGHVS, CDR2 FNYEAQ. This CDR3 comprises 15 residues. The CDR3 sequence is CASSLRVNQQETQYF. The CDR3 DNA is TGTGCCAGCAGCTTAAGAGTCAACCAACAAGAGACCCAGTACTTC.

The chain recombines TRBV7-2 with TRBJ2-7, with unresolved D. Germline CDR1 is SGHTA and CDR2 is FQGNSA. The CDR3 loop spans 15 amino acids. V was pared by 5 bases and J by 4 bases, with 18 bases between. In DNA, the CDR3 is TGTGCCAGCAGCACACCACAGCCCGGCCTTTACGAGCAGTACTTC. Its translation is CASSTPQPGLYEQYF.

This sequence joins TRBV3-1 (or the pseudogene TRBV3-2) and TRBJ2-3, with 7 bases matching TRBD1. Germline loops: CDR1 LGHDT, CDR2 YNNKEL (reference sequence). CDR3 length: 16 amino acids. The V gene end was trimmed by 5 bases and the J gene end by 3 bases; junction bases not matched to a gene: 11. The CDR3 nucleotides are TGTGCCAGCAGCTCCCCAGAAAGGACAGGTACAGATACGCAGTATTTT. Translated, it gives CASSSPERTGTDTQYF.

The V call is TRBV28, the J call TRBJ2-3; D is uncertain. The CDR3 runs 15 residues. Germline CDR1 MDHEN, CDR2 SYDVKM. V shed 5 bases and J shed 0 bases, with 12 bases lying between them. The CDR3 reads CASSHYSTSTDTQYF. Here the CDR3 DNA reads TGTGCCAGCAGTCACTATAGCACTAGCACAGATACGCAGTATTTT.

This rearrangement joins TRBV19 to TRBJ2-7; the match to TRBD2 covers 13 bases. Germline V gene sequence: CDR1 LNHDA, CDR2 SQIVND (reference sequence). The junction had 3 bases not matched to a gene; V was cut back by 0 bases and J by 4 bases. The CDR3 is 16 amino acids. CDR3 nucleotides: TGTGCCAGTAGTATAGAGGGACTAGCGGGGATGTACGAGCAGTACTTC. It specifies CASSIEGLAGMYEQYF.

The rearrangement links TRBV2 to TRBJ2-7; D call uncertain. This CDR3 has 13 amino acids. Germline lookup yields CDR1 SNHLY and CDR2 FYNNEI. V lost 8 bases and J 4 bases, leaving 15 bases between the germline ends. CDR3 sequence (DNA): TGTGCCAGCGGGCAGACGATGAGATACGAGCAGTACTTC. Its protein product is CASGQTMRYEQYF.

This clone showed up just a few times. V and J are TRBV18 and TRBJ2-7, with 7 bases identical to TRBD2. The CDR3 has 12 residues. Germline V gene sequence: CDR1 KGHSH, CDR2 LQKENI. V gave up 10 bases and J gave up 6 bases; unmatched junction bases: 9. The CDR3 bases are TGTGCCACCCGCGGGGAGGGAGGCGAGCAGTACTTC. It translates to CATRGEGGEQYF.

This clone was counted only a few times. The gene calls are TRBV6-5 and TRBJ1-4; 10 positions match TRBD1. The junction had 9 bases not matched to a gene; V was cut back by 6 bases and J by 11 bases. The length of the CDR3 is 14 residues. Germline loops: CDR1 MNHEY, CDR2 SVGAGI. CDR3 sequence: CASSQPGQGRKLFF. In nucleotides, the CDR3 is TGTGCCAGCAGCCAACCGGGACAGGGGAGGAAACTGTTTTTT.

The chain recombines TRBV7-2 with TRBJ1-4; 7 bases are a match to TRBD1. The CDR3 is 15 amino acids. The germline V gene encodes CDR1 SGHTA and CDR2 FQGNSA. V was pared by 4 bases and J by 8 bases, with 10 bases of the junction left unmatched. The CDR3 sequence: CASSSRGRVGEKLFF. The DNA for the CDR3 is TGTGCCAGCAGCTCTAGGGGGCGCGTCGGAGAAAAACTGTTTTTT.

The V gene is TRBV28, the J gene TRBJ1-1; TRBD1 might be the D (5 bases). Germline V gives CDR1 MDHEN, CDR2 SYDVKM. Trimming took off 3 bases at V and 6 bases at J, with 8 bases between the two ends. The CDR3 is made up of 12 amino acids. CDR3 loop: CASSLGTAEAFF. The DNA of the CDR3 is TGTGCCAGCAGTTTGGGGACGGCTGAAGCTTTCTTT.

The chain combines TRBV28 with TRBJ2-1; 7 nucleotides agree with TRBD1. The CDR3 runs 13 residues. From germline, CDR1 is MDHEN and CDR2 SYDVKM. V lost 6 bases to trimming and J lost 4 bases; unmatched junction nucleotides: 3. CDR3 sequence: CASRGDSYNEQFF. CDR3 in DNA: TGTGCCAGCAGGGGGGACAGTTACAATGAGCAGTTCTTC.

The chain couples TRBV28 to TRBJ2-5; the match to TRBD1 covers 7 bases. V was pared by 3 bases and J by 3 bases, with 4 bases of the junction left unmatched. The V gene's germline CDR1 is MDHEN and CDR2 SYDVKM. This CDR3 has 14 amino acids. The CDR3 DNA sequence: TGTGCCAGCAGTTTTGCAGGGGGAAAAGAGACCCAGTACTTC. It translates to CASSFAGGKETQYF.

The J gene is TRBJ1-1, the V gene TRBV28; D uncertain. Trimming pared 5 bases from V and 11 bases from J, leaving 12 bases between. The germline V gene encodes CDR1 MDHEN and CDR2 SYDVKM. The CDR3 consists of 11 residues. Here the CDR3 reads CASSMNTMAFF. The CDR3 DNA reads as TGTGCCAGCAGTATGAACACGATGGCTTTCTTT.

J is TRBJ2-1 and V is TRBV5-1; 9 nucleotides align to TRBD1. The CDR3 sequence is 15 residues long. Germline V lookup: CDR1 SGHRS, CDR2 YFSETQ. The trim removed 4 bases at V and 2 bases at J, leaving 4 bases unmatched. The chain's CDR3 is CASSAGQGPYNEQFF. The CDR3, as DNA: TGCGCCAGCAGCGCGGGACAGGGCCCCTACAATGAGCAGTTCTTC.

The V gene is TRBV6-2 or TRBV6-3, the J gene TRBJ1-5; 7 bases map to TRBD1. The CDR3 runs to 16 residues. V gave up 2 bases and J gave up 4 bases; unmatched junction bases: 8. Per the germline V gene, CDR1 is MNHEY and CDR2 is SVGEGT. The CDR3 bases are TGTGCCAGCAGTTACGGGCTGGGACAGAGGAATCAGCCCCAGCATTTT. It yields the protein CASSYGLGQRNQPQHF.

This chain connects TRBV11-2 to TRBJ2-5; TRBD2 is a possible D gene (5 bases). CDR1 and CDR2 (germline): SGHAT, FQNNGV. This CDR3 is 14 amino acids long. Trimming stripped 5 bases from V and 4 bases from J, with 14 bases between. CDR3: CASSAGNSVETQYF. CDR3 DNA: TGTGCCAGCAGCGCCGGGAATTCAGTAGAGACCCAGTACTTC.

The rearrangement uses TRBV19 and TRBJ2-7; maybe TRBD1 (5 bases). The CDR3 totals 15 residues. Trimming pared 1 base from V and 2 bases from J, leaving 12 bases between. CDR1 LNHDA and CDR2 SQIVND come from the germline V gene (reference sequence). CDR3 nucleotide sequence: TGTGCCAGTAGTATAGTCGAAGGGGCGACCTACGAGCAGTACTTC. It translates to CASSIVEGATYEQYF.

This clone has only one observation. The chain joins TRBV18 to TRBJ2-2, with D perhaps matching TRBD2 (6 bases). The CDR3 length is 16 residues. Germline CDR1 and CDR2: KGHSH and LQKENI. V lost 5 bases to trimming and J lost 2 bases, with 15 bases between them. The CDR3 reads CASSRGLNGNTGELFF. The DNA of the CDR3 is TGTGCCAGCTCAAGGGGACTTAACGGTAACACCGGGGAGCTGTTTTTT.

This clone was counted once. This chain joins TRBV2 and TRBJ1-4, with no clear D. V was clipped by 1 base and J by 8 bases, with 8 bases between them. Germline CDR1 and CDR2: SNHLY and FYNNEI. This CDR3 spans 13 amino acids. CDR3 amino acids: CASSEVSKEKLFF. For the CDR3, the DNA is TGTGCCAGCAGTGAAGTGAGCAAGGAAAAACTGTTTTTT. Full variable domain (remainder filled in from reference TRBV2 and TRBJ1-4): EPEVTQTPSHQVTQMGQEVILRCVPISNHLYFYWYRQILGQKVEFLVSFYNNEISEKSEIFDDQFSVERPDGSNFTLKIRSTKLEDSAMYFCASSEVSKEKLFFGSGTQLSVL.

V is TRBV15 and J is TRBJ1-5; TRBD1 aligns across 7 bases. V dropped 5 bases and J dropped 6; count of bases not matched to a gene: 4. The CDR3 has 13 amino acids. Germline CDR1 reads LNHNV; CDR2 reads YYDKDF (reference sequence). The CDR3: CATSEGGTQPQHF. CDR3 in DNA: TGTGCCACCAGCGAAGGGGGCACTCAGCCCCAGCATTTT. The variable domain in full, completed from reference TRBV15 and TRBJ1-5, reads DAMVIQNPRYQVTQFGKPVTLSCSQTLNHNVMYWYQQKSSQAPKLLFHYYDKDFNNEADTPDNFQSRRPNTSFCFLDIRSPGLGDTAMYLCATSEGGTQPQHFGDGTRLSIL.

J is TRBJ2-7 and V is TRBV11-3; D might be TRBD2 (6 bases). The V and J ends lost 4 bases and 6 bases respectively, with 13 bases between them. The CDR3 sequence is 13 residues long. The V gene's germline CDR1 is SGHNT and CDR2 YENEEA. The CDR3 DNA follows: TGTGCCAGCAGCTCCACTCTGGGGGGCGAGCAGTACTTC. As protein: CASSSTLGGEQYF.

This chain joins TRBV15 and TRBJ1-5; perhaps TRBD1 as D (5 bases). The CDR3 is made up of 15 amino acids. Germline values: CDR1 LNHNV, CDR2 YYDKDF (reference sequence). V was trimmed by 1 base and J by 0 bases, leaving 7 bases between them. This CDR3 is CATSRAGLSNQPQHF. DNA of the CDR3: TGTGCCACCAGCAGAGCGGGGCTTAGCAATCAGCCCCAGCATTTT. Filled out from reference TRBV15 and TRBJ1-5, the complete variable domain reads DAMVIQNPRYQVTQFGKPVTLSCSQTLNHNVMYWYQQKSSQAPKLLFHYYDKDFNNEADTPDNFQSRRPNTSFCFLDIRSPGLGDTAMYLCATSRAGLSNQPQHFGDGTRLSIL.